The rows below give T cell receptor beta chains drawn from one sample of a study of T cell repertoires in cytomegalovirus infection. From the reads, TCRdb called clonotypes with MiXCR, one entry per CDR3 protein. This table has fewer than 1,000,000 distinct CDR3 sequences, roughly 30% appearing once. No antigens are known for them. The source was cultured CD8+ T cells from PBMCs, collected from culture after CMV antigen stimulation. These receptor sequences come from a human donor in good health (CMV status not recorded). Some clones in this sample may be carry-over from other donors' samples. Both conserved end residues are part of each CDR3. D genes are given only for firm matches. The size field is filled for only some rows; it gives once, few, many or a size class.

clone_size j_call d_call v_call cdr3_aa cdr3_nt
NA TRBJ2-1 NA TRBV6-1 CASSPPGQYNEQFF TGTGCCAGCAGTCCTCCGGGACAATACAATGAGCAGTTCTTC
NA TRBJ1-2 NA TRBV20-1 CSEKGRDYGYTF TGCAGTGAGAAGGGCAGAGACTATGGCTACACCTTC
NA TRBJ2-5 TRBD2 TRBV15 CATSRDIWEGETQYF TGTGCCACCAGCAGAGATATATGGGAGGGAGAGACCCAGTACTTC
NA TRBJ1-1 NA TRBV2 CALAGVKAFF TGTGCACTGGCGGGGGTCAAAGCTTTCTTT
few TRBJ2-7 TRBD1 TRBV6-6 CASSYARQGSYEQYF TGTGCCAGCAGTTACGCAAGACAGGGATCCTACGAGCAGTACTTC
once TRBJ1-2 NA TRBV6-5 CASRGIQGSHYGYTF TGTGCCAGCAGGGGAATACAGGGTTCCCACTATGGCTACACCTTC
few TRBJ2-5 TRBD2 TRBV6-5 CASSYSRGDAKTQYF TGTGCCAGCAGTTACTCTCGGGGGGACGCGAAGACCCAGTACTTC
NA TRBJ1-1 NA TRBV6-1 CASSEGQTLNTEAFF TGTGCCAGCAGTGAAGGCCAAACCCTGAACACTGAAGCTTTCTTT
few TRBJ2-1 TRBD1 TRBV7-8 CASSLAQGDESNEQFF TGTGCCAGCAGCTTAGCGCAGGGGGACGAATCCAATGAGCAGTTCTTC
NA TRBJ2-1 TRBD2 TRBV7-6 CASSLWPSGNNEQFF TGTGCCAGCAGCTTATGGCCTAGCGGTAACAATGAGCAGTTCTTC
NA TRBJ2-5 TRBD2 TRBV11-2 CASSYTTGGQETQYF TGTGCCAGCAGCTACACAACGGGGGGCCAAGAGACCCAGTACTTC
NA TRBJ2-1 NA TRBV2 CASSMDTSSYNEQFF TGTGCCAGCAGTATGGACACCAGCTCCTACAATGAGCAGTTCTTC
NA TRBJ2-3 NA TRBV25-1 CASSALSTDTQYF TGTGCCAGCAGTGCCCTTAGCACAGATACGCAGTATTTT
NA TRBJ1-5 TRBD1 TRBV20-1 CSGGQGKGNQPQHF TGCAGTGGCGGACAGGGGAAGGGCAATCAGCCCCAGCATTTT
few TRBJ2-7 TRBD1 TRBV12-3/TRBV12-4 CASSHTGAYEQYF TGTGCCAGCAGTCACACAGGGGCCTACGAGCAGTACTTC
NA TRBJ2-1 TRBD2 TRBV5-4 CASSTPSGAGEQFF TGTGCCAGCAGCACTCCTAGCGGGGCCGGTGAGCAGTTCTTC
many TRBJ2-5 TRBD1 TRBV12-3/TRBV12-4 CASRQGAQETQYF TGTGCCAGCAGGCAGGGGGCTCAAGAGACCCAGTACTTC
NA TRBJ1-2 TRBD1 TRBV10-3 CAITQGERQDYGYTF TGTGCCATCACACAGGGGGAACGCCAGGACTATGGCTACACCTTC
NA TRBJ2-5 TRBD2 TRBV7-9 CASSLRPRGTQETQYF TGTGCCAGCAGCTTAAGGCCGCGGGGGACCCAAGAGACCCAGTACTTC
many TRBJ2-1 TRBD2 TRBV7-2 CASSLVSSGAYNEQFF TGTGCCAGCAGCTTAGTATCTAGCGGGGCCTACAATGAGCAGTTCTTC
many TRBJ2-2 TRBD2 TRBV12-3/TRBV12-4 CASSSERGSSTGELFF TGTGCCAGCAGTTCGGAGCGGGGGAGTAGCACCGGGGAGCTGTTTTTT
NA TRBJ2-5 TRBD2 TRBV6-1 CASSEFLAGGQETQYF TGTGCCAGCAGTGAATTTCTAGCGGGGGGCCAAGAGACCCAGTACTTC
NA TRBJ2-1 NA TRBV15 CATSRTYNEQFF TGTGCCACCAGCAGGACCTACAATGAGCAGTTCTTC
NA TRBJ1-5 TRBD1 TRBV12-3/TRBV12-4 CASSFRDRDRHF TGTGCCAGCAGTTTCCGGGACAGAGATCGGCATTTT
many TRBJ2-1 NA TRBV6-6 CASIPKLALRPEQFF TGTGCCAGCATCCCTAAGTTGGCCCTCCGCCCTGAGCAGTTCTTC
NA TRBJ2-3 NA TRBV29-1 CSARTLGADTQYF TGCAGCGCCCGGACACTGGGGGCGGATACGCAGTATTTT
NA TRBJ2-5 TRBD1 TRBV11-3 CASSPTSGQGTGQETQYF TGTGCCAGCAGCCCTACATCGGGACAGGGGACGGGGCAAGAGACCCAGTACTTC
few TRBJ1-5 NA TRBV7-2 CASSFVDGYNQPQHF TGTGCCAGCAGCTTTGTGGACGGATACAATCAGCCCCAGCATTTT
NA TRBJ2-6 NA TRBV9 CASSASTVSGANVLTF TGTGCCAGCAGCGCGTCGACAGTCTCTGGGGCCAACGTCCTGACTTTC
NA TRBJ2-3 NA TRBV6-2/TRBV6-3 CASRPNRDTQYF TGTGCCAGCAGACCGAACCGGGATACGCAGTATTTT
many TRBJ2-3 NA TRBV7-6 CASSLDDSTDTQYF TGTGCCAGCAGCTTAGACGACAGCACAGATACGCAGTATTTT
few TRBJ2-3 NA TRBV29-1 CSVAGGLTNTDTQYF TGCAGCGTTGCTGGGGGCCTGACAAACACAGATACGCAGTATTTT
few TRBJ2-5 NA TRBV20-1 CSASIGVGETQYF TGCAGTGCTAGTATTGGGGTTGGAGAGACCCAGTACTTC
NA TRBJ2-5 NA TRBV7-9 CASSQRLGAAPRTQYF TGTGCCAGCAGCCAGAGGCTAGGGGCTGCTCCAAGGACCCAGTACTTC
NA TRBJ2-1 NA TRBV10-3 CAISESEDEQFF TGTGCCATCAGTGAGTCGGAGGATGAGCAGTTCTTC
few TRBJ2-3 TRBD1 TRBV12-5 CASGLNIGTEHSDTQYF TGTGCTAGTGGTTTAAACATCGGGACAGAGCATTCAGATACGCAGTATTTT
few TRBJ2-1 TRBD2 TRBV7-2 CASSPSGGAIDEQFF TGTGCCAGCAGCCCAAGCGGGGGGGCTATCGATGAGCAGTTCTTC
NA TRBJ1-5 TRBD1 TRBV4-2 CASSQDSRDREQPQHF TGTGCCAGCAGCCAAGATTCGAGGGACAGGGAACAGCCCCAGCATTTT
NA TRBJ2-7 NA TRBV10-3 CAIRVLGRSANSNSYEQYF TGTGCCATCAGAGTCCTGGGCCGGTCGGCTAATTCAAACTCCTACGAGCAGTACTTC